Each of the 25 T cell receptor beta chains below was sequenced from the same sample in a study of blood T cells in healthy people across ages. PCR was performed a second time for 7 to 11 cycles using a sample-barcoded 5' primer and a J-beta primer mix. TCRdb re-derived calls from the 5' RACE reads in MiXCR, one entry per CDR3 protein. The table shows 1,500,000 or so distinct CDR3 sequences, with approximately 39% occurring only once. The sample consisted of blood. The receptor set was obtained from a woman between 18 and 29 years old in good health.

The V call is TRBV12-3 or TRBV12-4, the J call TRBJ2-1; tentative D call: TRBD1 (5 bases). Deletions cut 3 bases from V and 13 bases from J, with 19 bases between. The length of the CDR3 is 14 residues. CDR3 in amino acids: CASSFRQRIETQFF. The CDR3 bases are TGTGCCAGCAGTTTTCGACAGAGGATAGAGACCCAGTTCTTC.

This clonotype was seen more than once but under ten times. The chain recombines TRBV27 with TRBJ1-1, with D maybe TRBD1 (5 bases). V dropped 4 bases and J dropped 3 bases, with 9 bases sitting between them. CDR3 length: 13 residues. Per germline, CDR1 MNHEY and CDR2 SMNVEV (reference sequence). DNA of the CDR3: TGTGCCAGCAGTTGGACCAGGGACACTGAAGCTTTCTTT. This codes for CASSWTRDTEAFF.

The chain employs TRBV12-3 or TRBV12-4 and TRBJ2-1, with TRBD2 as a possible D gene (6 bases). The CDR3 spans 17 residues. Trimming took off 5 bases at V and 0 bases at J, with 17 bases between the two ends. In nucleotides, the CDR3 is TGTGCCAGCAGTCCGTCCGGGACTCCTAGCTCCTACAATGAGCAGTTCTTC. It yields the protein CASSPSGTPSSYNEQFF.

This chain uses TRBV28 with TRBJ2-7; possibly TRBD2 for D (6 bases). Deletions cut 5 bases from V and 3 bases from J, with 14 bases between. The CDR3 has 14 amino acids. The germline V gene has CDR1 MDHEN and CDR2 SYDVKM. CDR3 sequence reads: CASSRIAESYEQYF. CDR3 DNA: TGTGCCAGCAGTCGAATAGCGGAAAGCTACGAGCAGTACTTC. The whole variable domain, filled in from reference TRBV28 and TRBJ2-7, reads DVKVTQSSRYLVKRTGEKVFLECVQDMDHENMFWYRQDPGLGLRLIYFSYDVKMKEKGDIPEGYSVSREKKERFSLILESASTNQTSMYLCASSRIAESYEQYFGPGTRLTVT.

The chain uses TRBV6-2 or TRBV6-3 and TRBJ1-5; 8 bases align to TRBD1. With 0 bases clipped from V and 5 bases from J, the junction kept 12 bases outside the gene matches. Germline-derived CDR1 and CDR2 are MNHEY and SVGEGT. There are 18 residues in the CDR3. The CDR3 region has the DNA TGTGCCAGCAGTTACTCGGGAGTGAGACAGGGGTACGATCAGCCCCAGCATTTT. It translates to CASSYSGVRQGYDQPQHF.

This clonotype was counted a few times. V and J are TRBV6-1 and TRBJ2-7; D tentatively fits TRBD1 or TRBD2 (5 bases each). This CDR3 is built from 15 residues. Trimming pared 2 bases from V and 0 bases from J, leaving 11 bases between. Germline CDR1 reads MNHNS; CDR2 reads SASEGT. The CDR3 region has the DNA TGTGCCAGCAGTGAATGGGGGAAAAGCTCCTACGAGCAGTACTTC. This translates into CASSEWGKSSYEQYF.

With regard to this clonotype: The junction does not match germline at one end; this may be a read error. The chain recombines TRBV9 with TRBJ2-1; 12 bases align to TRBD2. This CDR3 has 16 residues. Germline lookup yields CDR1 SGDLS and CDR2 YYNGEE. CDR3 amino acids: CAGSVALAGGWNEQFF. In DNA, the CDR3 is TGTGCCGGCAGCGTAGCTCTAGCGGGGGGGTGGAATGAGCAGTTCTTC.

This clonotype was counted a few times. This chain joins TRBV7-9 and TRBJ2-1; 11 bases fit TRBD2. This CDR3 region has 16 residues. Trimming at V came to 5 bases and at J to 3 bases, leaving 6 bases not matched to a gene. Per the germline V gene, CDR1 is SEHNR and CDR2 is FQNEAQ (reference sequence). The CDR3 DNA is TGTGCCAGCAGCGAAAGACTAGCGGGACTCTACAATGAGCAGTTCTTC. This codes for CASSERLAGLYNEQFF.

The chain combines TRBV5-5 with TRBJ2-3; TRBD1 is a possible D gene (6 bases). Germline CDR1 SGHKS, CDR2 YYEKEE (reference sequence). The CDR3 consists of 13 residues. With 4 bases removed from V and 8 bases from J, the gap between germline ends came to 14 bases. The CDR3 loop is CASSLPDSATQYF. The CDR3 DNA reads as TGTGCCAGCAGCCTCCCGGACAGCGCTACGCAGTATTTT. The whole variable domain, filled in from reference TRBV5-5 and TRBJ2-3, reads DAGVTQSPTHLIKTRGQQVTLRCSPISGHKSVSWYQQVLGQGPQFIFQYYEKEERGRGNFPDRFSARQFPNYSSELNVNALLLGDSALYLCASSLPDSATQYFGPGTRLTVL.

J is TRBJ2-1 and V is TRBV4-3, with TRBD1 matching 8 bases. The DNA end is more similar to TRBJ2-7, so the J call may be wrong. This CDR3 has 17 amino acids. Looked up from germline, CDR1 is LGHNA and CDR2 is YSLEER. The CDR3 spells CASSQRFSGGSYNEQYF. CDR3 DNA: TGCGCCAGCAGCCAAAGGTTCTCAGGGGGCTCGTACAATGAGCAGTACTTC.

This clonotype has only a few counts. The rearrangement uses TRBV11-2 and TRBJ2-3, with D perhaps TRBD1 (6 bases). Per the germline V gene, CDR1 is SGHAT and CDR2 is FQNNGV. There are 16 residues in the CDR3. Deletions cut 5 bases from V and 5 bases from J, with 20 bases between. The CDR3 loop reads CASSPNWAGDGDTQYF. DNA of the CDR3: TGTGCCAGCAGCCCGAATTGGGCAGGGGATGGAGATACGCAGTATTTT.

The chain combines TRBV15 with TRBJ2-7; D remains ambiguous. The CDR3 consists of 15 residues. Germline CDR1 is LNHNV and CDR2 is YYDKDF (reference sequence). V dropped 0 bases and J dropped 2 bases, with 11 bases sitting between them. The CDR3 protein is CATSRDLPRAYEQYF. CDR3 in DNA: TGTGCCACCAGCAGAGATCTTCCCCGGGCCTACGAGCAGTACTTC.

This clonotype was observed a single time. The CDR3 loop reads CASSPGQQADTQYF. DNA of the CDR3: TGCGCCAGCAGCCCGGGACAGCAGGCAGATACGCAGTATTTT. The chain employs TRBV4-1 and TRBJ2-3, with TRBD1 identical over 7 bases. V trimming: 4 bases; J trimming: 4 bases; junction bases outside the gene matches: 5. From germline, CDR1 is MGHRA and CDR2 YSYEKL. CDR3 size: 14 residues.

The chain uses TRBV20-1 and TRBJ2-7; TRBD2 aligns across 12 bases. The CDR3 is made up of 16 amino acids. Trimming cost V 3 bases and J 7 bases; bases outside gene matches: 13. Germline values: CDR1 DFQATT, CDR2 SNEGSKA (reference sequence). The CDR3 DNA follows: TGCAGTGCTAGCGGCGGGGGACTAGCGGGCTACAATGAGCAGTACTTC. Protein product: CSASGGGLAGYNEQYF.

This clonotype was seen many times. The chain combines TRBV10-1 with TRBJ2-1, with TRBD1 identical over 7 bases. Germline CDR1 WNHNN, CDR2 SYGVQD (reference sequence). The CDR3 has 15 amino acids. Losses at the gene ends were 4 bases for V and 6 bases for J; bases not matched to a gene: 9. This CDR3 reads CASSAGRAGGNEQFF. The CDR3 DNA is TGCGCCAGCAGTGCGGGACGGGCAGGGGGCAATGAGCAGTTCTTC.

This clonotype occurred a few times. The chain joins TRBV20-1 to TRBJ1-4; D unclear. Deletions cut 5 bases from V and 8 bases from J, with 9 bases between. The germline CDR1 and CDR2 sequences are DFQATT and SNEGSKA (reference sequence). CDR3 length: 11 residues. The CDR3 is CSAEEDEKLFF. CDR3 DNA: TGCAGTGCTGAAGAGGACGAAAAACTGTTTTTT.

This clonotype was picked up a small number of times. The chain combines TRBV20-1 with TRBJ2-7; D is ambiguous. V lost 0 bases to trimming and J lost 2 bases, with 11 bases between them. The CDR3 is 14 amino acids. CDR1 DFQATT and CDR2 SNEGSKA come from the germline V gene (reference sequence). CDR3 sequence (DNA): TGCAGTGCTAGAGATCGTGAAGGGACCTACGAGCAGTACTTC. Translated, it gives CSARDREGTYEQYF.

The chain couples TRBV29-1 to TRBJ1-4; possibly TRBD1 for D (6 bases). Trimming removed 4 bases from V and 4 bases from J, with 13 bases in between. The CDR3 spans 14 residues. CDR1 and CDR2 (germline): SQVTM, ANQGSEA. The CDR3 region has the DNA TGCAGCGTTGCGGGGGCTGCCTTTAATGAAAAACTGTTTTTT. Its protein product is CSVAGAAFNEKLFF.

The chain recombines TRBV4-3 with TRBJ1-2, with unresolved D. Trimming pared 0 bases from V and 5 bases from J, leaving 10 bases between. CDR1 and CDR2 (germline): LGHNA, YSLEER. This CDR3 comprises 14 residues. The CDR3 loop is CASSQDRLMYGYTF. CDR3 nucleotides: TGCGCCAGCAGCCAAGATAGACTGATGTATGGCTACACCTTC.

This clonotype has just a few counts. Given a much more abundant clone one base away, this may be a read error. The genes are TRBV20-1 and TRBJ2-7; 12 nucleotides agree with TRBD2. Unmatched junction bases numbered 15, after V lost 2 bases and J lost 7 bases. CDR1 DFQATT and CDR2 SNEGSKA come from the germline V gene (reference sequence). The length of the CDR3 is 17 residues. The CDR3 is CSARKRGASGRVNEQYF. In DNA, the CDR3 is TGCAGTGCTAGAAAGAGGGGGGCTAGCGGGAGGGTGAATGAGCAGTACTTC.

This sequence joins TRBV2 and TRBJ1-5; D is possibly TRBD1 (5 bases). V was clipped by 7 bases and J by 5 bases, with 12 bases between them. Germline CDR1 is SNHLY and CDR2 is FYNNEI. CDR3 length: 13 amino acids. The CDR3 sequence: CASNEQGDQPQHF. In DNA form, the CDR3 reads TGTGCCAGCAATGAGCAGGGAGATCAGCCCCAGCATTTT.

The J gene is TRBJ1-6, the V gene TRBV20-1; TRBD1 aligns across 7 bases. The CDR3 runs 16 residues. The trim removed 5 bases at V and 5 bases at J, leaving 12 bases unmatched. Per the germline V gene, CDR1 is DFQATT and CDR2 is SNEGSKA (reference sequence). CDR3 coding DNA: TGCAGTGCTCGGGCCCTTTACAGGGGCGATAATTCACCCCTCCACTTT. Translated: CSARALYRGDNSPLHF.

The gene calls are TRBV6-6 and TRBJ2-1, with TRBD2 matching 8 bases. Looked up from germline, CDR1 is MNHNY and CDR2 is SVGAGI (reference sequence). CDR3 size: 11 residues. V shed 5 bases, J shed 14 bases, and the junction held 5 bases outside the gene matches. The CDR3 DNA follows: TGTGCCAGCAGTGCGACGGGGGGGAAGTTCTTC. It specifies CASSATGGKFF.

The CDR3: CASATQGFGTEAFF. The DNA for the CDR3 is TGCGCCAGCGCTACACAGGGGTTCGGCACTGAAGCTTTCTTT. The J gene is TRBJ1-1, the V gene TRBV5-1; 7 bases fit TRBD1. CDR3 size: 14 residues. The germline gives CDR1 SGHRS, CDR2 YFSETQ. V lost 7 bases, J lost 4 bases, and 10 bases stayed unmatched. The variable domain in full, completed from reference TRBV5-1 and TRBJ1-1, reads KAGVTQTPRYLIKTRGQQVTLSCSPISGHRSVSWYQQTPGQGLQFLFEYFSETQRNKGNFPGRFSGRQFSNSRSEMNVSTLELGDSALYLCASATQGFGTEAFFGQGTRLTVV.

In this sample, this clonotype turned up a few times. The chain couples TRBV4-2 to TRBJ1-2; TRBD1 matches 7 bases. The CDR3 is 17 amino acids. With 2 bases clipped from V and 2 bases from J, the junction kept 11 bases outside the gene matches. The germline CDR1 and CDR2 sequences are LGHNA and YNFKEQ. The CDR3 DNA reads as TGTGCCAGCAGCCAAAAACGTGGACAGGCGCGAAACTATGGCTACACCTTC. Its protein is CASSQKRGQARNYGYTF.